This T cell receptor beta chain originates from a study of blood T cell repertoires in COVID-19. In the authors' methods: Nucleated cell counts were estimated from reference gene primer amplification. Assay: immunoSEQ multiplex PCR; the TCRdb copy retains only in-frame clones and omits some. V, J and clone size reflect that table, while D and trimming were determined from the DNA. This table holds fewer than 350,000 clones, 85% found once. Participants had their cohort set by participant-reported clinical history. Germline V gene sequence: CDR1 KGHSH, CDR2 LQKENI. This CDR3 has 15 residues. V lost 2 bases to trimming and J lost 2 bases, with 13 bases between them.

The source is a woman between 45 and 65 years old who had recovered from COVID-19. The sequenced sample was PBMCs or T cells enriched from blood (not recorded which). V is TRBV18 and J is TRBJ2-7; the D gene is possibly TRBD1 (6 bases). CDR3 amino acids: CASSPGQRRPYEQYF. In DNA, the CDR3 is TGTGCCAGCTCACCAGGACAGAGAAGGCCCTACGAGCAGTACTTC.